This is a list of T cell receptor beta chains from one sample in a study of blood T cell repertoires in COVID-19. The table came from immunoSEQ multiplex PCR; TCRdb's copy has only in-frame clones and leaves some out. The sample shows 51,000 or so clones, roughly 86% of them seen only once. Material: peripheral blood. All receptors come from a man older than 75 with active or convalescent COVID-19. CDR3s include the opening cysteine and the closing phenylalanine or tryptophan. The D gene is left open where the match is weak. Some rows mark clone size as missing; the rest say once, few, many or name a class of expanded clone.

-	TRBV7-9	TRBD1	TRBJ1-2	CASSLVDREATF	TGTGCCAGCAGCTTAGTGGACAGGGAAGCTACCTTC
-	TRBV28	TRBD1	TRBJ2-1	CASSIYRDSNYNEQFF	TGTGCCAGCAGTATATACCGGGACAGCAACTACAATGAGCAGTTCTTC
-	TRBV30	-	TRBJ1-3	CAWRGGSYSGNTIYF	TGTGCCTGGAGAGGCGGGAGCTACTCTGGAAACACCATATATTTT
-	TRBV6-1	TRBD1	TRBJ1-5	CASSEGGRGRRGSNQPQHF	TGTGCCAGCAGTGAAGGAGGCAGGGGGCGAAGGGGGAGCAATCAGCCCCAGCATTTT
-	TRBV5-4	-	TRBJ2-3	CASSLRVGVADTQYF	TGTGCCAGCAGCTTGAGGGTAGGGGTGGCAGATACGCAGTATTTT
-	TRBV10-3	-	TRBJ1-2	CAISESSGGVYGYTF	TGTGCCATCAGTGAGTCCTCCGGGGGTGTCTATGGCTACACCTTC
-	TRBV27	-	TRBJ1-5	CASSLSAGYNQPQHF	TGTGCCAGCAGTTTATCAGCAGGGTACAATCAGCCCCAGCATTTT
few	TRBV7-2	-	TRBJ2-7	CASSLSVVGASYEQYF	TGTGCCAGCAGCTTATCGGTGGTGGGGGCCTCCTACGAGCAGTACTTC
-	TRBV5-1	TRBD1	TRBJ1-1	CASSFGQGSSNTEAFF	TGCGCCAGCAGCTTCGGACAGGGATCGTCGAACACTGAAGCTTTCTTT
-	TRBV6-4	-	TRBJ1-5	CASSSQSNQPQHF	TGTGCCAGCAGTTCCCAAAGCAATCAGCCCCAGCATTTT
-	TRBV2	-	TRBJ1-2	CASSERGLDGYTF	TGTGCCAGCAGTGAAAGAGGGCTGGATGGCTACACCTTC
once	TRBV18	TRBD1	TRBJ2-3	CASSNRGDTQYF	TGTGCCAGCTCGAACAGGGGGGATACGCAGTATTTT
once	TRBV4-3	TRBD2	TRBJ2-1	CASSQDPRIAGATIVFF	TGCGCCAGCAGCCAAGACCCAAGAATAGCGGGGGCTACAATCGTCTTCTTC
-	TRBV7-2	-	TRBJ2-7	CASSSRVPYEQYF	TGTGCCAGCAGCTCCCGGGTCCCCTACGAGCAGTACTTC
-	TRBV5-1	TRBD1	TRBJ2-1	CASSFSGTGVMEEQFF	TGCGCCAGCAGCTTCTCCGGGACAGGGGTCATGGAGGAGCAGTTCTTC
-	TRBV13	-	TRBJ2-3	CASSPTGDTQYF	TGTGCCAGCAGCCCAACGGGGGATACGCAGTATTTT
-	TRBV5-6	-	TRBJ2-3	CASSLRRNPDTQYF	TGTGCCAGCAGCCTGCGGCGGAATCCAGATACGCAGTATTTT
once	TRBV27	-	TRBJ2-3	CASRTGTRSTQYF	TGTGCCAGCAGGACGGGTACGCGCTCTACGCAGTATTTT
-	TRBV12-3/TRBV12-4	-	TRBJ1-3	CASSLTRNTIYF	TGTGCCAGCAGTTTAACAAGAAACACCATATATTTT
-	TRBV12-3/TRBV12-4	-	TRBJ1-1	CASYSNTEAFF	TGTGCCAGCTACTCTAACACTGAAGCTTTCTTT
-	TRBV24-1	TRBD1	TRBJ1-2	CATSDNGQGGYYGYTF	TGTGCCACCAGTGACAATGGACAGGGAGGATACTATGGCTACACCTTC
-	TRBV21-1	-	TRBJ2-3	CASSKRRTSVCTDTQYF	TGTGCCAGCAGCAAACGGAGGACTAGCGTATGCACAGATACGCAGTATTTT
-	TRBV24-1	-	TRBJ2-1	CATSDQKTGGLDEQFF	TGTGCCACCAGTGACCAGAAAACAGGTGGGCTAGATGAGCAGTTCTTC
-	TRBV6-1	-	TRBJ2-5	CASSEIVGLGWTQYF	TGTGCCAGCAGTGAAATTGTAGGACTTGGGTGGACCCAGTACTTC
-	TRBV4-3	-	TRBJ1-1	CASSQDAGGVDTEAFF	TGCGCCAGCAGCCAAGATGCGGGGGGCGTGGACACTGAAGCTTTCTTT
-	TRBV28	TRBD1	TRBJ1-3	CATQTGDGNTIYF	TGTGCCACGCAGACAGGGGATGGGAACACCATATATTTT
once	TRBV6-2/TRBV6-3	-	TRBJ1-5	CASSYAPRRGSHQPQHF	TGTGCCAGCAGTTACGCACCGCGACGGGGAAGCCATCAGCCCCAGCATTTT